The T cell receptor beta chain described here comes from a study of spatial heterogeneity in lung cancer (dated by TCRdb to between 2017 and 2020). A note on the overall study: The donors were more than 60 patients from the lung TRACERx cohort who had early-stage, untreated non-small cell lung cancer. Follow-up PBMC samples were sequenced whenever available, and the median time to follow-up was 2 to 3 years after resection. Beta-chain transcripts were consistently detected in greater numbers than alpha-chain transcripts, which likely reflected higher beta-chain transcript abundance. In the raw uncorrected reads, each unique combination of TCR and UMI appeared more than ten times on average. In non-small cell lung cancer, the study quantitatively compared TCR alpha and beta repertoires across several tumor regions, matched nontumor lung, and blood. TCR repertoire features were related to nonsynonymous mutation counts determined by whole-exome sequencing of tumor tissue. Both alpha and beta chains were TCR-sequenced in samples taken at surgery, namely 220 tumor regions, fewer than 85 matched nontumor lung samples and some 53 PBMC samples.

The time point label corresponds to: blood at routine non-recurrence follow-up after resection. TCR sequencing used whole RNA extracted from tumor and nontumor lung tissue, or from cryopreserved PBMC samples, without cell sorting. Only patients for whom sufficient RNA was available from at least two tumor regions were selected for TCR sequencing. This clonotype came up a few times. Which antigen it targets is not known. Base-call qualities are not available, and no considerably larger clone is one nucleotide away. The method behind the library was 5' RACE. Sequencing instrument: NextSeq 500. The TCR library protocol attached a unique molecular identifier to each TCR cDNA molecule to allow correction of PCR and sequencing errors. From the authors' description of their analysis: TCR identification, UMI-based error correction and CDR3 extraction were performed with Decombinator tools. Expanded TCRs were defined as those above a frequency of 2 per 1,000, corresponding to the top 1% of the tumor frequency distribution. Rényi diversity was computed with the R vegan package after subsampling each repertoire 100 times to 5,000 TCRs. CDR3 similarity networks were constructed using string-kernel similarity of amino acid triplets, with links drawn between CDR3s whose pairwise similarity was above 0.82. TCRdb reworked the public reads: Q25 trimming with fastp, MiXCR clone assembly, productive beta chains retained. Identical CDR3 proteins give one entry, which carries the most common genes and DNA. Here the V and J calls rest on TCRdb's processing, not on the authors' analysis. A total of some 41,000 distinct CDR3 sequences appear in this sample, 22% of them only once. Less than 9% of the sample lies in the top ten.

On the study overall, not on this receptor specifically: Ubiquitous expanded tumor TCRs were detected in blood more often at tumor resection than at routine follow-up. Only roughly 14 patients were included in comparisons of baseline and follow-up blood repertoires. Additional single-cell paired TCR alpha and beta sequencing was considered necessary to confirm, at a functional level, the hypothesis that regional TCRs recognize regional mutations.

The material was PBMCs, obtained at follow-up. The TCR comes from a female donor with early-stage non-small cell lung cancer.

CDR3 sequence: CASRLAISGVPMNTEAFF. The DNA reads TGTGCAAGTCGCTTAGCTATTTCAGGGGTCCCGATGAACACTGAAGCTTTCTTT. This receptor chain uses TRBV12-2 and TRBJ1-1; the table's D call TRBD1 went unverified against the DNA. TRBV12-2 is described as a pseudogene. The CDR3 starts with the cysteine, ends with the phenylalanine, and has 18 residues. The read is trimmed to its CDR3 DNA, 54 bases read in frame from base 1.